These 32 T cell receptor beta chains were all obtained from the same sample, sequenced in a study of PD-L1 blockade in urothelial cancer. Clones were sequenced by immunoSEQ multiplex PCR, and TCRdb holds only the in-frame ones, with some missing. The sample holds about 88,000 clones, roughly 90% seen once. Time point: pretreatment peripheral blood. The sequenced sample was PBMCs, obtained around atezolizumab (anti-PD-L1) treatment. These receptors were obtained from a woman aged 80 or older with urothelial cancer.

In this sample, this clone turned up a few times. The chain is built from TRBV29-1 and TRBJ1-2; no clear D gene. The CDR3 runs 14 residues. With 2 bases removed from V and 0 bases from J, the gap between germline ends came to 10 bases. Germline V gene sequence: CDR1 SQVTM, CDR2 ANQGSEA. CDR3 nucleotides: TGCAGCGTTGAATTGCGGTCCCCTAACTATGGCTACACCTTC. Its translation: CSVELRSPNYGYTF.

The chain has TRBV28 and TRBJ2-5, with 12 positions matching TRBD2. The junction had 15 bases not matched to a gene; V was cut back by 6 bases and J by 4 bases. The CDR3 length is 18 residues. Germline CDR1 reads MDHEN; CDR2 reads SYDVKM. The CDR3 sequence: CASSPGLAGLGRSETQYF. CDR3 nucleotide sequence: TGTGCCAGCAGCCCCGGACTAGCGGGGTTGGGTAGGTCAGAGACCCAGTACTTC.

V is TRBV27 and J is TRBJ1-5, with TRBD1 as a possible D gene (5 bases). V lost 5 bases and J lost 4, with 9 bases in between. CDR1 is MNHEY and CDR2 is SMNVEV in the germline V gene (reference sequence). The CDR3 has 13 amino acids. CDR3 residues: CASSPDRNQPQHF. The CDR3 region has the DNA TGTGCCAGCAGTCCTGACAGAAATCAGCCCCAGCATTTT.

In the case of this clone: At one of its ends the junction is not consistent with the germline gene, which may arise from a read error. The chain has TRBV28 and TRBJ1-5; perhaps TRBD1 as D (5 bases). Germline CDR1 reads MDHEN; CDR2 reads SYDVKM. This CDR3 has 13 amino acids. CDR3 loop: CASSPPIPDIPSF. As DNA, the CDR3 is TGTGCCAGCAGTCCTCCTATCCCGGACATTCCTAGTTTT. Combining the CDR3 with reference TRBV28 and TRBJ1-5 gives the whole variable domain DVKVTQSSRYLVKRTGEKVFLECVQDMDHENMFWYRQDPGLGLRLIYFSYDVKMKEKGDIPEGYSVSREKKERFSLILESASTNQTSMYLCASSPPIPDIPSFGDGTRLSIL.

This chain links TRBV25-1 with TRBJ2-1; 15 bases fit TRBD2. Trimming took 10 bases from V and 7 from J; bases not matched to a gene: 8. This CDR3 is built from 15 residues. In germline, CDR1 is MGHDK, CDR2 SYGVNS. CDR3 DNA: TGTGCCACCACCTGGACTAGCGGGAGGGAGAATGAGCAGTTCTTC. Translation: CATTWTSGRENEQFF.

This chain joins TRBV4-2 and TRBJ1-5; tentatively, D is TRBD1 (5 bases). V gave up 0 bases and J gave up 3 bases, with 15 bases separating them. CDR1 and CDR2 from the germline V gene are LGHNA and YNFKEQ. The CDR3 sequence is 17 residues long. CDR3 in amino acids: CASSQDSGAANNQPQHF. As DNA, the CDR3 is TGTGCCAGCAGCCAAGATTCTGGGGCGGCTAACAATCAGCCCCAGCATTTT.

This rearrangement joins TRBV10-1 to TRBJ2-3; TRBD1 might be the D (6 bases). V lost 7 bases and J lost 2, with 10 bases in between. The CDR3 has 13 residues. Germline-derived CDR1 and CDR2 are WNHNN and SYGVQD (reference sequence). DNA for the CDR3: TGCGCCAGCACGGACAGCAACACAGATACGCAGTATTTT. Translating it yields CASTDSNTDTQYF.

This rearrangement joins TRBV11-2 to TRBJ1-5; D unclear. Germline CDR1 is SGHAT and CDR2 is FQNNGV. The length of the CDR3 is 17 residues. Trimming stripped 6 bases from V and 6 bases from J, with 24 bases between. CDR3 residues: CASSSTRAGGRSQPQHF. CDR3 coding DNA: TGTGCCAGCAGTTCTACCCGCGCGGGTGGTAGGAGTCAGCCCCAGCATTTT.

This clone came up once. The V and J genes are TRBV29-1 and TRBJ2-3; 8 nucleotides align to TRBD2. Losses at the gene ends were 4 bases for V and 8 bases for J; bases not matched to a gene: 8. This CDR3 is built from 13 residues. Per the germline V gene, CDR1 is SQVTM and CDR2 is ANQGSEA. The CDR3 protein is CSVGIAGQGTQYF. In DNA, the CDR3 is TGCAGCGTTGGGATAGCGGGACAAGGTACGCAGTATTTT.

The rearrangement uses TRBV28 and TRBJ1-5; TRBD1 agrees at 7 bases. Germline V gene data show CDR1 as MDHEN and CDR2 as SYDVKM. Trimming cost V 4 bases and J 8 bases; bases outside gene matches: 8. This CDR3 contains 14 residues. CDR3 residues: CASSSGQSFEPQHF. CDR3 sequence (DNA): TGTGCCAGCAGTTCGGGACAGTCCTTCGAGCCCCAGCATTTT.

The chain has TRBV28 and TRBJ2-5, with TRBD1 as a possible D gene (5 bases). Germline values: CDR1 MDHEN, CDR2 SYDVKM. CDR3 length: 16 amino acids. Between the trimmed V and J ends, which lost 1 base and 2 bases, there was a span of 14 bases. CDR3 loop: CASSLYNRRTQETQYF. As DNA, the CDR3 is TGTGCCAGCAGTTTATATAACAGGAGAACACAAGAGACCCAGTACTTC. Full variable domain (missing parts from reference TRBV28 and TRBJ2-5): DVKVTQSSRYLVKRTGEKVFLECVQDMDHENMFWYRQDPGLGLRLIYFSYDVKMKEKGDIPEGYSVSREKKERFSLILESASTNQTSMYLCASSLYNRRTQETQYFGPGTRLLVL.

The chain combines TRBV7-6 with TRBJ2-5; maybe TRBD1 (6 bases). CDR1 is SGHVS, CDR2 FNYEAQ, per germline. The CDR3 sequence is 15 residues long. The V end was cut by 1 base, the J end by 2 bases, with 11 bases between. CDR3 coding DNA: TGTGCCAGCAGCTTAGATAGGGGGAAGCAAGAGACCCAGTACTTC. It yields the protein CASSLDRGKQETQYF. Full variable domain (outside the CDR3, taken from reference TRBV7-6 and TRBJ2-5): GAGVSQSPRYKVTKRGQDVALRCDPISGHVSLYWYRQALGQGPEFLTYFNYEAQQDKSGLPNDRFSAERPEGSISTLTIQRTEQRDSAMYRCASSLDRGKQETQYFGPGTRLLVL.

This clone was counted a single time. The CDR3 region is CASSPPWAGYEQYF. The CDR3, as DNA: TGTGCCAGCTCACCACCCTGGGCCGGCTACGAGCAGTACTTC. The gene calls are TRBV18 and TRBJ2-7; D unresolved. V lost 0 bases, J lost 3 bases, and 9 bases lay in between. Germline CDR1 reads KGHSH; CDR2 reads LQKENI. The CDR3 runs 14 residues.

V gene TRBV5-1 combines with J gene TRBJ2-7; TRBD2 agrees at 12 bases. V was clipped by 3 bases and J by 7 bases; unmatched bases: 2. The CDR3 spans 13 residues. Germline CDR1 SGHRS, CDR2 YFSETQ. The CDR3 bases are TGCGCCAGCAGCTCAGGACTAGCGGGGGAGCAGTACTTC. It codes for CASSSGLAGEQYF.

The V gene is TRBV12-1, the J gene TRBJ1-5. TRBV12-1 is shown as a pseudogene. This CDR3 contains 15 residues. CDR3 nucleotide sequence: TGTGCCAGCAGCCTCAGCTGGCGGTCGTCTCAGCCCCAGCATTTT. Amino acids: CASSLSWRSSQPQHF.

The rearrangement uses TRBV6-6 and TRBJ1-4, with TRBD1 as a possible D gene (5 bases). The CDR3 covers 14 residues. V was shortened by 4 bases and J by 4 bases, with 10 bases between the two germline ends. From germline, CDR1 is MNHNY and CDR2 SVGAGI (reference sequence). The CDR3 DNA is TGTGCCAGCAGTTTCGTGGGGCTTAATGAAAAACTGTTTTTT. Protein product: CASSFVGLNEKLFF.

The rearrangement joins TRBV7-7 to TRBJ2-1, with 10 bases identical to TRBD1. This CDR3 is 17 amino acids long. The V segment lost 5 bases and the J segment 5 bases; nucleotides outside the gene matches: 12. Germline CDR1 SSHAT, CDR2 FNYEAQ (reference sequence). The CDR3 spells CASSPSPGTGDDNEQFF. CDR3 nucleotide sequence: TGTGCCAGCAGCCCCTCCCCTGGGACAGGGGATGACAATGAGCAGTTCTTC.

By its share, this clone is medium-sized (0.01 to 0.1%). The V call is TRBV28, the J call TRBJ2-7; 8 nucleotides match TRBD2. Germline trimming cut 6 bases from V and 1 base from J; bases unmatched to any gene: 14. Germline V gives CDR1 MDHEN, CDR2 SYDVKM. This CDR3 region has 17 residues. The CDR3 bases are TGTGCCAGCAGCTCCCAGATTGCGGGAGGCAAGTCCTACGAGCAGTACTTC. It yields the protein CASSSQIAGGKSYEQYF. The full variable domain, with the rest looked up from reference TRBV28 and TRBJ2-7, is DVKVTQSSRYLVKRTGEKVFLECVQDMDHENMFWYRQDPGLGLRLIYFSYDVKMKEKGDIPEGYSVSREKKERFSLILESASTNQTSMYLCASSSQIAGGKSYEQYFGPGTRLTVT.

The J gene is TRBJ1-2, the V gene TRBV5-1, with a weak D call TRBD1 (5 bases). Per the germline V gene, CDR1 is SGHRS and CDR2 is YFSETQ. There are 14 residues in the CDR3. V lost 4 bases, J lost 8 bases, and 18 bases lay in between. CDR3 bases: TGCGCCAGCAGCCCCGCGTGGGGCCCCGGGGGCTACACCTTC. It encodes CASSPAWGPGGYTF.

This clone was seen a single time. The V and J genes are TRBV29-1 and TRBJ2-2; D gene unclear. This CDR3 has 13 residues. Germline V gene sequence: CDR1 SQVTM, CDR2 ANQGSEA. The germline V and J ends were trimmed by 8 bases and 1 base, with 11 bases remaining between them. CDR3 sequence reads: CSSLSGNTGELFF. CDR3 bases: TGCAGCTCCCTTTCCGGGAACACCGGGGAGCTGTTTTTT.

This clone was detected only once. This CDR3 is CASSNDRVGQPQHF. Here the CDR3 DNA reads TGTGCCAGTAGTAATGACAGGGTGGGTCAGCCCCAGCATTTT. V usage is TRBV19 and J usage is TRBJ1-5; 7 nucleotides line up with TRBD1. The V and J ends lost 4 bases and 6 bases, in that order; junction bases with no gene match: 6. The CDR3 sequence is 14 residues long. The V gene's germline CDR1 is LNHDA and CDR2 SQIVND (reference sequence).

The chain combines TRBV2 with TRBJ2-7; tentative D call: TRBD1 (6 bases). Germline V CDR1 and CDR2: SNHLY, FYNNEI. V lost 6 bases, J lost 0 bases, and 12 bases lay in between. The length of the CDR3 is 14 residues. The CDR3 sequence is CASSPDRNSYEQYF. The CDR3 DNA is TGTGCCAGCAGCCCCGACAGGAACTCCTACGAGCAGTACTTC.

This chain connects TRBV28 to TRBJ2-7; 9 bases are shared with TRBD2. Germline V gives CDR1 MDHEN, CDR2 SYDVKM. V lost 1 base to trimming and J lost 2 bases; unmatched junction nucleotides: 6. This CDR3 has 16 residues. DNA for the CDR3: TGTGCCAGCAGTTTATCCGGCGGGAGGGGGACCTACGAGCAGTACTTC. It encodes CASSLSGGRGTYEQYF. Full variable domain (remainder filled in from reference TRBV28 and TRBJ2-7): DVKVTQSSRYLVKRTGEKVFLECVQDMDHENMFWYRQDPGLGLRLIYFSYDVKMKEKGDIPEGYSVSREKKERFSLILESASTNQTSMYLCASSLSGGRGTYEQYFGPGTRLTVT.

This clone appeared a single time. This chain links TRBV5-1 with TRBJ2-2; 7 bases are shared with TRBD2. The germline CDR1 and CDR2 sequences are SGHRS and YFSETQ. The CDR3 extends over 13 amino acids. V lost 3 bases, J lost 7 bases, and 3 bases stayed unmatched. CDR3 sequence (DNA): TGCGCCAGCAGCTCACTAGCGATCGGGGAGCTGTTTTTT. It encodes CASSSLAIGELFF.

The rearrangement links TRBV19 to TRBJ1-2; perhaps TRBD1 as D (5 bases). CDR3 length: 14 residues. Looked up from germline, CDR1 is LNHDA and CDR2 is SQIVND (reference sequence). V dropped 7 bases and J dropped 3 bases, with 15 bases sitting between them. The CDR3 sequence: CASNSGEVYYGYTF. The CDR3 DNA reads as TGTGCCAGTAACTCGGGGGAGGTATACTATGGCTACACCTTC.

This clone was seen more than once but under ten times. V gene TRBV6-4 combines with J gene TRBJ2-3, with 8 bases aligning to TRBD1. Trimming cost V 4 bases and J 4 bases; bases outside gene matches: 7. Germline CDR1 MRHNA, CDR2 SNTAGT. The CDR3 loop spans 15 amino acids. The CDR3 region is CASSAWTGNADTQYF. The CDR3 nucleotides are TGTGCCAGCAGTGCCTGGACAGGGAACGCAGATACGCAGTATTTT.

The rearrangement uses TRBV4-1 and TRBJ1-1; 9 bases agree with TRBD1. CDR3 length: 13 amino acids. Trimming cost V 5 bases and J 5 bases; bases outside gene matches: 3. Looked up from germline, CDR1 is MGHRA and CDR2 is YSYEKL. The CDR3 loop is CASSGQGYTEAFF. The CDR3 DNA reads TGCGCCAGCAGCGGACAGGGGTATACTGAAGCTTTCTTT.

This clone was counted a single time. The chain uses TRBV7-3 and TRBJ2-1; 10 bases match TRBD2. With 5 bases clipped from V and 8 bases from J, the junction kept 9 bases outside the gene matches. There are 15 residues in the CDR3. Germline V gene data show CDR1 as SGHTA and CDR2 as FQGTGA. As DNA, the CDR3 is TGTGCCAGCAGCCTATGGGCTAGCGGGAGCTATGAGCAGTTCTTC. Amino acids: CASSLWASGSYEQFF.

The rearrangement links TRBV11-2 to TRBJ2-1, with TRBD1 identical over 7 bases. The CDR3 totals 15 residues. Germline values: CDR1 SGHAT, CDR2 FQNNGV. The junction had 11 bases not matched to a gene; V was cut back by 5 bases and J by 7 bases. The CDR3 sequence is CASSPTWTGKNEQFF. CDR3 in DNA: TGTGCCAGCAGCCCAACCTGGACAGGAAAAAATGAGCAGTTCTTC. Full variable domain (remainder filled in from reference TRBV11-2 and TRBJ2-1): EAGVAQSPRYKIIEKRQSVAFWCNPISGHATLYWYQQILGQGPKLLIQFQNNGVVDDSQLPKDRFSAERLKGVDSTLKIQPAKLEDSAVYLCASSPTWTGKNEQFFGPGTRLTVL.

This clone was seen a handful of times. The rearrangement uses TRBV29-1 and TRBJ2-1; D might be TRBD2 (6 bases). The CDR3 is 14 residues long. CDR1 and CDR2 (germline): SQVTM, ANQGSEA. The V gene lost 5 bases and the J gene lost 7 bases, with 18 bases spanning the gap. Written as DNA, the CDR3 is TGCAGCGTTTCTTTTAGCGGTACGGGGAATGAGCAGTTCTTC. The encoded protein is CSVSFSGTGNEQFF.

This sequence joins TRBV11-2 and TRBJ2-5; weak D call: TRBD1 (6 bases). Between the trimmed V and J ends, which lost 0 bases and 6 bases, there was a span of 14 bases. Germline values: CDR1 SGHAT, CDR2 FQNNGV. The CDR3 length is 15 residues. The CDR3 loop is CASSLDLWGLKTQYF. DNA of the CDR3: TGTGCCAGCAGCTTAGATTTATGGGGGCTGAAGACCCAGTACTTC.

J is TRBJ2-7 and V is TRBV6-1; tentative D call: TRBD1 (5 bases). The V end lost 1 base, the J end lost 2 bases, and 15 bases lay between the germline ends. The CDR3 contains 16 residues. From germline, CDR1 is MNHNS and CDR2 SASEGT. The CDR3 nucleotides are TGTGCCAGCAGTGAAGGGGGCAGGGCCTCTCCCTACGAGCAGTACTTC. This encodes CASSEGGRASPYEQYF.